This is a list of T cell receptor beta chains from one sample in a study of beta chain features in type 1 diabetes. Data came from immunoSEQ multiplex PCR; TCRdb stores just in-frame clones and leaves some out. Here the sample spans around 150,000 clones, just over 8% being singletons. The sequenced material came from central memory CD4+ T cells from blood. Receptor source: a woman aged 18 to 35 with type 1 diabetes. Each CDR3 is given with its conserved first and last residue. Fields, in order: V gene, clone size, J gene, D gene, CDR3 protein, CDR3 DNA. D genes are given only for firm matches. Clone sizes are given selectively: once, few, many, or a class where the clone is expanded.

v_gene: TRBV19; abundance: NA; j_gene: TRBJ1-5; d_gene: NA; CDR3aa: CASSMGDERRGQPQHF; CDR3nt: TGTGCCAGTAGTATGGGGGACGAGCGGCGGGGTCAGCCCCAGCATTTT
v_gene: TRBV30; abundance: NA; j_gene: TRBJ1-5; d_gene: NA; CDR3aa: CAWSSGGAKNQPQHF; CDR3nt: TGTGCCTGGTCTTCAGGCGGGGCCAAAAATCAGCCCCAGCATTTT
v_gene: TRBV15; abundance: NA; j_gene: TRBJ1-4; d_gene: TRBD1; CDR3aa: CATSTGTGEKLFF; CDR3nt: TGTGCCACCAGCACAGGGACAGGAGAAAAACTGTTTTTT
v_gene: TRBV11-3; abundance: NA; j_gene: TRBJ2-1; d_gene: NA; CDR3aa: CASSFTQVSYNEQFF; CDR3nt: TGTGCCAGCAGCTTTACGCAGGTTTCCTACAATGAGCAGTTCTTC
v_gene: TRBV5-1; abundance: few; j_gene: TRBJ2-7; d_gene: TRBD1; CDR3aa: CASSLSGQGAYEQYF; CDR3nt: TGCGCCAGCAGCTTGTCCGGGCAGGGGGCCTACGAGCAGTACTTC
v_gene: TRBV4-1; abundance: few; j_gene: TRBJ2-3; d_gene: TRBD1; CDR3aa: CASTKTGQGRGDTQYF; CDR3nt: TGCGCCAGCACCAAAACAGGACAGGGGAGGGGAGATACGCAGTATTTT
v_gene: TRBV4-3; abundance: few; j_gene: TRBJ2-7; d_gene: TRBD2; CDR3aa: CASSQESGGLNEQYF; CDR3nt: TGCGCCAGCAGCCAAGAAAGCGGGGGTCTCAACGAGCAGTACTTC
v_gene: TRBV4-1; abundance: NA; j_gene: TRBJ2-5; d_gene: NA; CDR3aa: CASSLTQGGGETQYF; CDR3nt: TGCGCCAGCAGCCTAACTCAGGGGGGCGGAGAGACCCAGTACTTC
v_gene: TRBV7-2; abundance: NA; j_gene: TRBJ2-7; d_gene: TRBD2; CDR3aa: CASSLVLAGAGEQYF; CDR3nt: TGTGCCAGCAGCTTAGTACTAGCGGGGGCGGGGGAGCAGTACTTC
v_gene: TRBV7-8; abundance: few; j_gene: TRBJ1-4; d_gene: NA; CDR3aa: CASSSQGVREKLFF; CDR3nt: TGTGCCAGCAGCTCGCAGGGTGTGCGAGAAAAACTGTTTTTT
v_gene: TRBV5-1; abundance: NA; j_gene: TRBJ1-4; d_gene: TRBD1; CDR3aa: CASSYGQGDEKLFF; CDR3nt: TGCGCCAGCAGCTATGGACAGGGAGATGAAAAACTGTTTTTT
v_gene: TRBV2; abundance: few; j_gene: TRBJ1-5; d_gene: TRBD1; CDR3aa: CASRETGGIQPQHF; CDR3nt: TGTGCCAGCAGGGAAACAGGGGGCATTCAGCCCCAGCATTTT
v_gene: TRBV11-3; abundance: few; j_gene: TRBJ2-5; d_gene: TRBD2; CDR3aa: CASSFSGGAGETQYF; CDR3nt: TGTGCCAGCAGCTTTAGCGGGGGGGCCGGGGAGACCCAGTACTTC
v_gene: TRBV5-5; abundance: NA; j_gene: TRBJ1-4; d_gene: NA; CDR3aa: CASSSYRAEKLFF; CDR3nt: TGTGCCAGCAGCTCCTACAGGGCTGAAAAACTGTTTTTT
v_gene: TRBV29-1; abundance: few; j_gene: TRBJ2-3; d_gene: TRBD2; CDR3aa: CSVRGTSGRRTDTQYF; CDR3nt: TGCAGCGTTAGGGGGACTAGCGGGAGACGCACAGATACGCAGTATTTT
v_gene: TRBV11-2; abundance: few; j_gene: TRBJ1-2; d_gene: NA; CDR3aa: CASSLVVRGMGSDGYTF; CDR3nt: TGTGCCAGCAGCTTAGTCGTAAGAGGGATGGGCTCGGATGGCTACACCTTC
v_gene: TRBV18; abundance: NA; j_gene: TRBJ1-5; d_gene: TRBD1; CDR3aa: CASSPPGQGGQPQHF; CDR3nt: TGTGCCAGCTCACCACCGGGACAGGGAGGACAGCCCCAGCATTTT
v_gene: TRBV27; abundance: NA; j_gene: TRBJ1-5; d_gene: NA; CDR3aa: CARPSGGYQPQHF; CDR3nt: TGTGCCAGGCCCAGTGGCGGCTATCAGCCCCAGCATTTT
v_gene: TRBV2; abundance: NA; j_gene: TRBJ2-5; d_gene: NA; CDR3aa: CASTGEETQYF; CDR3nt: TGTGCCAGCACAGGGGAGGAGACCCAGTACTTC
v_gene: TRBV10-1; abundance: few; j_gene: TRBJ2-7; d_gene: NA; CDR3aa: CANPFRWRTYEQYF; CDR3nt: TGCGCCAACCCTTTCCGATGGCGGACCTACGAGCAGTACTTC
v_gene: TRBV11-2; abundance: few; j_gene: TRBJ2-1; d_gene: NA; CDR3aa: CASSLAGGQLNEQFF; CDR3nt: TGTGCCAGCAGCTTAGCCGGGGGACAGCTCAATGAGCAGTTCTTC
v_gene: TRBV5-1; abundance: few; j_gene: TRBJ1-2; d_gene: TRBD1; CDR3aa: CASSSPGQGYGYTF; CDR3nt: TGCGCCAGCAGCTCGCCGGGACAGGGGTACGGCTACACCTTC
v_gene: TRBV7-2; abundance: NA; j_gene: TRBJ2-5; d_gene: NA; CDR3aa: CASSLETGPTTQYF; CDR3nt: TGTGCCAGCAGCTTAGAGACAGGTCCAACGACCCAGTACTTC
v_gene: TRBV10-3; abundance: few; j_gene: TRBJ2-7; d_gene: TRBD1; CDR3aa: CAISESVGGHEQYF; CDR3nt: TGTGCCATCAGTGAGTCGGTAGGGGGCCACGAGCAGTACTTC
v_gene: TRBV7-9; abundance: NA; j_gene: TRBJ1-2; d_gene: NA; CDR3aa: CASSPSGGDYGYTF; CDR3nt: TGTGCCAGCAGCCCTAGTGGCGGGGACTATGGCTACACCTTC
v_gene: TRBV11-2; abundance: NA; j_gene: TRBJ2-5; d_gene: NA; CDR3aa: CASSSPGGRETQYF; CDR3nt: TGTGCCAGCAGCTCACCTGGGGGGAGGGAGACCCAGTACTTC
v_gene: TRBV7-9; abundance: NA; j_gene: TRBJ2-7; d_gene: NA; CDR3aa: CASSFSTGPNYEQYF; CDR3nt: TGTGCCAGCAGCTTTTCGACAGGTCCAAATTACGAGCAGTACTTC
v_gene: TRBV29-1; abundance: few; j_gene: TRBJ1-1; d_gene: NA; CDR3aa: CSSGQLRAEAFF; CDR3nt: TGCAGCTCCGGACAGTTACGCGCTGAAGCTTTCTTT
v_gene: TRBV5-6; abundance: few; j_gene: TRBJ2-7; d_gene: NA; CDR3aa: CASSSIVVYEQYF; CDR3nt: TGTGCCAGCAGCTCCATCGTAGTCTACGAGCAGTACTTC
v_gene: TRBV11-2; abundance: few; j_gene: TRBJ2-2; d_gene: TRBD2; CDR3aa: CASSFGGRARDGELFF; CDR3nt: TGTGCCAGCAGCTTTGGCGGGAGGGCCCGGGACGGGGAGCTGTTTTTT
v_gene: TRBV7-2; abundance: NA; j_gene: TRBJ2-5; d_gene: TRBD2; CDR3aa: CASSLAGGQETQYF; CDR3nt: TGTGCCAGCAGCCTAGCGGGAGGGCAAGAGACCCAGTACTTC
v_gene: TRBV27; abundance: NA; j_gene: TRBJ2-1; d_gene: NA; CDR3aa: CASSLILSLARGYNEQFF; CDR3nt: TGTGCCAGCAGTTTGATATTGTCCTTGGCCCGGGGGTACAATGAGCAGTTCTTC
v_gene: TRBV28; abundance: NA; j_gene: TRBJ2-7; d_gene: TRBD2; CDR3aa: CASSSGLAGRAKQYF; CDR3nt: TGTGCCAGCAGTTCGGGACTAGCGGGGAGGGCGAAGCAGTACTTC